This TCR beta chain was retrieved from a study of blood T cell repertoires in COVID-19. About the research overall: From the United States, Italy and Spain came samples of acute and convalescent COVID-19. Nucleic acid was either cDNA or gDNA, and it came from T cells, B-cell-depleted T cells, or PBMCs.

Under the authors' procedure: The authors estimated nucleated cell counts from reference gene primer amplification. Profiling relied on immunoSEQ multiplex PCR, and the TCRdb table lists in-frame clones only, not all of them. D and trimming were read from the DNA, whereas the V and J calls and clone size are those reported in that table. The sample has approximately 120,000 clones; around 83% are singletons. This CDR3 comprises 13 residues. V lost 7 bases and J lost 6, with 14 bases in between. Per the germline V gene, CDR1 is SGHTA and CDR2 is FQGTGA. The clonotype was recovered from a man aged 55 to 70 with acute or convalescent COVID-19. The chain is built from TRBV7-3 and TRBJ2-3, with a weak D call TRBD1 (5 bases). Sequenced input: peripheral blood. CDR3 in DNA: TGTGCCAGCACCAAGCAGGGATGGGATACGCAGTATTTT. Translation gives CASTKQGWDTQYF.